This T cell receptor (beta chain) was sequenced in a study of shared clonotypes between healthy human individuals. Whole-study context: Donors were a couple of women and a few men aged 18 to 49. Study findings and constraints: The study found lower generation probabilities in non-shared clonotypes than in those shared by all four donors.

The protocol was immunoSEQ multiplex PCR, while the TCRdb copy is restricted to in-frame clones and leaves out a portion. The sample records around 2.5 million clones, roughly 93% being singletons. From germline, CDR1 is LNHDA and CDR2 SQIVND (reference sequence). V lost 2 bases, J lost 0 bases, and 9 bases stayed unmatched. This CDR3 spans 18 amino acids. In regard to this clone: Its antigen remains unidentified.

Sequenced material: naive CD4+ T cells from PBMCs. As for subset: CD45RA+ positively selected. The chain joins TRBV19 to TRBJ2-1, with TRBD2 matching over 8 bases. The sequence was collected from a young man in good health. Some clones in this sample may be carry-over from other donors' samples. The CDR3 bases are TGTGCCAGTAGTATAAGTAGCGGGGAAATCGACTCCTACAATGAGCAGTTCTTC. Translated: CASSISSGEIDSYNEQFF.